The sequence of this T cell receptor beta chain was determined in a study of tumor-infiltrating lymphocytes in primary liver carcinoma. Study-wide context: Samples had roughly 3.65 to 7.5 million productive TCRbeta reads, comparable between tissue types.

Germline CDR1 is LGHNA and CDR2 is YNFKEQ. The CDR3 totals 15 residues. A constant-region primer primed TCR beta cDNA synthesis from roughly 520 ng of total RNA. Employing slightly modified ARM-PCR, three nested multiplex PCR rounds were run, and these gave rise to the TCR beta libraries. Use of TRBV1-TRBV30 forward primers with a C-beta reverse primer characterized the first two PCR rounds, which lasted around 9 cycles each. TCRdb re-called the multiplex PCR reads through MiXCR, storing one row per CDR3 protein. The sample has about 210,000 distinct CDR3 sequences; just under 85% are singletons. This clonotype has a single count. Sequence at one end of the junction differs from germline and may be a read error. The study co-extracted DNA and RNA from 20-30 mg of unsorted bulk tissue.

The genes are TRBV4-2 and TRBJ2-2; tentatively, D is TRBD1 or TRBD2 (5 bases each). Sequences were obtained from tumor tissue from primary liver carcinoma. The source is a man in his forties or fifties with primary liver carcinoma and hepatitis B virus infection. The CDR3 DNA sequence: TGTGCCAGCAGACAAGATGGGGGAGTCACCGGGGAACTGTTTTTT. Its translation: CASRQDGGVTGELFF.